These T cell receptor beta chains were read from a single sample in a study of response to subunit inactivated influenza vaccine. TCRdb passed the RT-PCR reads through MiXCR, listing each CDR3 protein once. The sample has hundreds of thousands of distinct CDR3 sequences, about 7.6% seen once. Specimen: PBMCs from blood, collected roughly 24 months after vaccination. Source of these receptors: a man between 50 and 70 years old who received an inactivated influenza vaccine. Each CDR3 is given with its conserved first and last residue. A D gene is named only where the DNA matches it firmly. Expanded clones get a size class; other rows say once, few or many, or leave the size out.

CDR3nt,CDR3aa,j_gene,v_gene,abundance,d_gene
TGTGCCAGCAGTCCATATCCTAGCGGGAGAAGTGATACGCAGTATTTT,CASSPYPSGRSDTQYF,TRBJ2-3,TRBV6-1,.,TRBD2
TGTGCCAGCAGTATGACTAGCGGGAGGGCTTACGAGCAGTACTTC,CASSMTSGRAYEQYF,TRBJ2-7,TRBV3-1,.,TRBD2
TGTGCCACCCGGTCCGCAGCGGGAGGGCAAGAGACCCAGTACTTC,CATRSAAGGQETQYF,TRBJ2-5,TRBV27,many,TRBD2
TGTGCCAGCAGCCAAAACAGGGGAGAAGCTTTCTTT,CASSQNRGEAFF,TRBJ1-1,TRBV4-2,many,TRBD1
TGCGCCAGCAGCCGCCGGGACAGGGGGCTTAATAATAATTCACCCCTCCACTTT,CASSRRDRGLNNNSPLHF,TRBJ1-6,TRBV4-1,.,TRBD1
TGTGCCATCAGTGTAACTAGCGGGAGCTCCTACGAGCAGTACTTC,CAISVTSGSSYEQYF,TRBJ2-7,TRBV10-3,few,TRBD2
TGCAGCGCAATGGTCTCGGTTTTGGGGTTCTACGAGCAGTACTTC,CSAMVSVLGFYEQYF,TRBJ2-7,TRBV29-1,many,.
TGTGCCAGCAGTTTAGGGTCTAGCGGGAGGGCCCGTAATGAGCAGTTCTTC,CASSLGSSGRARNEQFF,TRBJ2-1,TRBV27,many,TRBD2
TGCGCCAGCAGCCAACCGGGACTAGCCCCCAATGAGCAGTTCTTC,CASSQPGLAPNEQFF,TRBJ2-1,TRBV4-3,many,TRBD2
TGTGCCAGCAGCCCCCGGCAGGCGTATGGCTACACCTTC,CASSPRQAYGYTF,TRBJ1-2,TRBV7-8,.,.
TGTGCCAGCAGTTACTCGAAGGCTCTAGTACTAGATACGCAGTATTTT,CASSYSKALVLDTQYF,TRBJ2-3,TRBV6-5,few,.
TGTGCCAGCAGCTTTGGGATCGTCTCGGGGGAGCAGTACTTC,CASSFGIVSGEQYF,TRBJ2-7,TRBV7-9,.,.
TGCGCCAGCAGATCGGGACTAGCGGGAGGGCCCTACAATGAGCAGTTCTTC,CASRSGLAGGPYNEQFF,TRBJ2-1,TRBV4-1,many,TRBD2
TGTGCCAGCAGCTTCGCTAGCGCCACAGATACGCAGTATTTT,CASSFASATDTQYF,TRBJ2-3,TRBV7-9,.,.
TGTGCCAGCACCACCGAATATGGGCGCTCTGGGGCCAACGTCCTGACTTTC,CASTTEYGRSGANVLTF,TRBJ2-6,TRBV7-9,.,.
TGTGCCAGCAGCCTTCTTGGGGAGGACACTGAAGCTTTCTTT,CASSLLGEDTEAFF,TRBJ1-1,TRBV12-3/TRBV12-4,few,.
TGCAGCGTGCACAGGGGTTTTGGGGAGACCCAGTACTTC,CSVHRGFGETQYF,TRBJ2-5,TRBV29-1,few,TRBD1
TGTGCCAGCAGCGGGGGACAGGGGGACTACGAGCAGTACTTC,CASSGGQGDYEQYF,TRBJ2-7,TRBV9,.,TRBD1
TGCGCCAGCAGATGGGAAGAGGCAGATACGCAGTATTTT,CASRWEEADTQYF,TRBJ2-3,TRBV5-1,many,.
TGTGCCAGCAGTTTAGCCCCGGCAGGGAGGGTTGGAAACACCATATATTTT,CASSLAPAGRVGNTIYF,TRBJ1-3,TRBV27,many,.
TGTGCCAGCAGACGACCGGGACAGGGCACCGGGGAGCTGTTTTTT,CASRRPGQGTGELFF,TRBJ2-2,TRBV6-1,many,TRBD1
TGTGCCATCAGTGAGTCGGGACTAGCGGGTTTTACAGATACGCAGTATTTT,CAISESGLAGFTDTQYF,TRBJ2-3,TRBV10-3,few,TRBD2
TGCAGTGCCCCGCCCGCGGGAGTAACCAATGAGCAGTTCTTC,CSAPPAGVTNEQFF,TRBJ2-1,TRBV20-1,few,TRBD2
TGTGCCAGCAGCTTAGAGGGATCCTCCTACAATGAGCAGTTCTTC,CASSLEGSSYNEQFF,TRBJ2-1,TRBV5-1,many,.
TGCGCCAGCAGCCAGGGAGCCCAGATGAACACTGAAGCTTTCTTT,CASSQGAQMNTEAFF,TRBJ1-1,TRBV4-3,.,.
TGTGCCAGCAGCTTAGGATGGGACGCATTTAACTATGGCTACACCTTC,CASSLGWDAFNYGYTF,TRBJ1-2,TRBV7-2,many,.
TGTGCCAGCAGTGAAATGGACAGGGGGCGGAACGAGCAGTACTTC,CASSEMDRGRNEQYF,TRBJ2-7,TRBV28,.,TRBD1
TGCGCCAGCAGCGGGACAGGGGGTGGTTACGAGCAGTACTTC,CASSGTGGGYEQYF,TRBJ2-7,TRBV5-1,few,TRBD1
TGCAGCGTATTAGCGGGAGGGCCTGGCGAGCAGTACTTC,CSVLAGGPGEQYF,TRBJ2-7,TRBV29-1,.,TRBD2
TGTGCCACCTGTAGGAGCTCCTACAATGAGCAGTTCTTC,CATCRSSYNEQFF,TRBJ2-1,TRBV28,.,.
TGTGCCAGCTATGGGACTAGCGGGGGCTACGAGCAGTACTTC,CASYGTSGGYEQYF,TRBJ2-7,TRBV7-9,.,TRBD2
TGTGCCAGCAGCTCGTGGGGGGCCCCCTACGAGCAGTACTTC,CASSSWGAPYEQYF,TRBJ2-7,TRBV11-2,.,.